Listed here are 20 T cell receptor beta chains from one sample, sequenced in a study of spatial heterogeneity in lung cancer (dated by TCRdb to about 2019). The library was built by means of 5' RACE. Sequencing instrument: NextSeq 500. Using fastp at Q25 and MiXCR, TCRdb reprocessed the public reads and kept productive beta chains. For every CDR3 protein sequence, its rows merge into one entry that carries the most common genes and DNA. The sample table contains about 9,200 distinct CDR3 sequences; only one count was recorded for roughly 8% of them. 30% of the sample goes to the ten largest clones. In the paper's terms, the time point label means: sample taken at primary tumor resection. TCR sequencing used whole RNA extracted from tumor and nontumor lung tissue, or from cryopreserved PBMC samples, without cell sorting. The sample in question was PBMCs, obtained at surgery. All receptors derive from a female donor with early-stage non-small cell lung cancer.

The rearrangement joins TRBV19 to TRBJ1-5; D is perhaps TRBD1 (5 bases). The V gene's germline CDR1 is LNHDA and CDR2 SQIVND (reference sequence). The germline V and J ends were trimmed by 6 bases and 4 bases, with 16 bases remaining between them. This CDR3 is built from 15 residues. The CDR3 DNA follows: TGTGCCAGTAGCCCCTTGTTGGGGGGGAATCAGCCCCAGCATTTT. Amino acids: CASSPLLGGNQPQHF.

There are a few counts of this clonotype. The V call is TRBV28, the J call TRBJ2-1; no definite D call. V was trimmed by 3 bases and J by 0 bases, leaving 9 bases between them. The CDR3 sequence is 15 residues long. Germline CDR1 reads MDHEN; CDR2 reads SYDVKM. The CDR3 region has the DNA TGTGCCAGCAGTTTTTCCATCCTCTCCTACAATGAGCAGTTCTTC. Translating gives CASSFSILSYNEQFF.

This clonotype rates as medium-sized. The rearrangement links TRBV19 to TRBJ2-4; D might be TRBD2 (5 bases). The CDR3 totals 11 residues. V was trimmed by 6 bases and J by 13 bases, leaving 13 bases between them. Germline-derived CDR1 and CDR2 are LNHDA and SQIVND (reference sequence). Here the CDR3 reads CASSGMRLQYF. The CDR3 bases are TGTGCCAGTAGCGGGATGCGGCTACAGTACTTC.

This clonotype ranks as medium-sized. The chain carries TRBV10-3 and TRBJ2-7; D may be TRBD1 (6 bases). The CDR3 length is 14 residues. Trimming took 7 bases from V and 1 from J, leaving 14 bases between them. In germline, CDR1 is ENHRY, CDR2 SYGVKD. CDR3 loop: CAITRKQGSYEQYF. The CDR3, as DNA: TGTGCCATCACAAGAAAACAGGGTTCCTACGAGCAGTACTTC.

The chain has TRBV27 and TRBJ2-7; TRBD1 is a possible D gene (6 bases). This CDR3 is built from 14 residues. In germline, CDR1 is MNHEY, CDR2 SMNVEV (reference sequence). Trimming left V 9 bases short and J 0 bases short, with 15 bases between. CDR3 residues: CASGGQSSSYEQYF. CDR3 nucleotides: TGTGCCAGTGGTGGACAGTCAAGCTCCTACGAGCAGTACTTC.

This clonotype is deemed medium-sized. CDR3 sequence: CSAPIHRDSNEQYF. The CDR3 DNA is TGCAGTGCTCCCATTCACCGGGACAGTAACGAGCAGTACTTC. J is TRBJ2-7 and V is TRBV20-1, with TRBD1 matching over 7 bases. CDR3 length equals 14 residues. Germline V gene lookup returns CDR1 DFQATT and CDR2 SNEGSKA (reference sequence). Trimming took 5 bases from V and 5 from J; bases not matched to a gene: 12.

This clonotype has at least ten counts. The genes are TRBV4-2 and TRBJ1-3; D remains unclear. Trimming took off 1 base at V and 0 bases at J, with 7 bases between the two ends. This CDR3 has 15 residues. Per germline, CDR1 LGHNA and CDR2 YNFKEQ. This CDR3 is CASSQAGSSGNTIYF. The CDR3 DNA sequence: TGTGCCAGCAGCCAAGCGGGGAGCTCTGGAAACACCATATATTTT.

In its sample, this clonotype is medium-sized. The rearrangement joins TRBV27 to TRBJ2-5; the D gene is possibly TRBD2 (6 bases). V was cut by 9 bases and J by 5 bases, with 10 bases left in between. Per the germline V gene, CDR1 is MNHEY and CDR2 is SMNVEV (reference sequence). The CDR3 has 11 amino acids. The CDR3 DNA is TGTGCCAGTTTTGGGGGGGAGACCCAGTACTTC. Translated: CASFGGETQYF.

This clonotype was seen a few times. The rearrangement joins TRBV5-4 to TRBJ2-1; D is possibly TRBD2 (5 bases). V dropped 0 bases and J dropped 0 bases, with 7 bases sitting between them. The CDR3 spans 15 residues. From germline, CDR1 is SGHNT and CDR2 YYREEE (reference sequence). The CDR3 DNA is TGTGCCAGCAGCTTGGGCGGGCCCTCCTACAATGAGCAGTTCTTC. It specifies CASSLGGPSYNEQFF.

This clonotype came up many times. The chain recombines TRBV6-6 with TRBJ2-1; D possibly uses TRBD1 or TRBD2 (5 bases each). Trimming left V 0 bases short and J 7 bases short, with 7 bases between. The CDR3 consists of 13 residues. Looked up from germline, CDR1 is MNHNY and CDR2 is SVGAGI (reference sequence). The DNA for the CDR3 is TGTGCCAGCAGTTACTCGAGGGGAAATGAGCAGTTCTTC. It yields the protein CASSYSRGNEQFF.

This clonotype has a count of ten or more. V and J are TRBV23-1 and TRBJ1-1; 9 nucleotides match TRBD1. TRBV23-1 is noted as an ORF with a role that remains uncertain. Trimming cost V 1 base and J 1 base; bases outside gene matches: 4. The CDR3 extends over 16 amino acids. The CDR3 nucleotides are TGCGCCAGCAGTCAATGTGGGACAGGGCCGAACACTGAAGCTTTCTTT. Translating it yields CASSQCGTGPNTEAFF.

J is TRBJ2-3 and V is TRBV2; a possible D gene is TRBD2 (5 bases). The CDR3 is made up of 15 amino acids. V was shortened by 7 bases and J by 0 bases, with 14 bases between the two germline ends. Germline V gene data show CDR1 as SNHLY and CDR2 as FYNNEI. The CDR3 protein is CASIPYPGSTDTQYF. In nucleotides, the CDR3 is TGTGCCAGCATACCTTACCCGGGGAGCACAGATACGCAGTATTTT.

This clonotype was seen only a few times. The CDR3 DNA reads TGCAGCGGCAAGGGGACCTACGAGCAGTACTTC. This sequence encodes CSGKGTYEQYF. The genes are TRBV29-1 and TRBJ2-7; weak D call: TRBD1 (5 bases). Trimming removed 7 bases from V and 2 bases from J, with 9 bases in between. In germline, CDR1 is SQVTM, CDR2 ANQGSEA. The CDR3 runs 11 residues.

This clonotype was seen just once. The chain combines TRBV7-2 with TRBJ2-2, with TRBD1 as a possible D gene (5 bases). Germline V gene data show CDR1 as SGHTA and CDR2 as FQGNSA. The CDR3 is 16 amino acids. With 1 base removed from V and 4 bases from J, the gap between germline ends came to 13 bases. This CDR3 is CASSLVMQGGTGELFF. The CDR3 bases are TGTGCCAGCAGCTTAGTTATGCAGGGCGGCACCGGGGAGCTGTTTTTT.

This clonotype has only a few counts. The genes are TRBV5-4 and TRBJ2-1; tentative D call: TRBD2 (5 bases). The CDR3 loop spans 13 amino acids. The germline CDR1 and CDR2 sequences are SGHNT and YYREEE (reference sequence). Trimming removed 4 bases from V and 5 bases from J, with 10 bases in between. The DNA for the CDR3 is TGTGCCAGCAGCACCGGACTGAACAATGAGCAGTTCTTC. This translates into CASSTGLNNEQFF.

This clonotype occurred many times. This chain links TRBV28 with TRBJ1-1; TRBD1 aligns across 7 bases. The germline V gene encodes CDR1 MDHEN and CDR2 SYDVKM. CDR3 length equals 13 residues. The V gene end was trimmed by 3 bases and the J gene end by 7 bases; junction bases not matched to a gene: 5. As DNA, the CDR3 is TGTGCCAGCAGTTTTCAGGGGGTAGATGAAGCTTTCTTT. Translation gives CASSFQGVDEAFF.

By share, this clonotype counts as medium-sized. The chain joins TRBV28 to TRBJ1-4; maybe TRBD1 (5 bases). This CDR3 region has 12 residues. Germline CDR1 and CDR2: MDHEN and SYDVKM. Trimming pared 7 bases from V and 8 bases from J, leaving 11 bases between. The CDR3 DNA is TGTGCCAGCACAACAGGAGAAGAAAAACTGTTTTTT. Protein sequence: CASTTGEEKLFF.

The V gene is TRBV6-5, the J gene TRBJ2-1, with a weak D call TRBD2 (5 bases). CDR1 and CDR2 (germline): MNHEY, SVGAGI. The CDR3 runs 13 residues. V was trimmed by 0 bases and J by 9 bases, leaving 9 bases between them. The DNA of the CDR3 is TGTGCCAGCAGTTACTCTGGAGAGGGTGAGCAGTTCTTC. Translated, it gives CASSYSGEGEQFF.

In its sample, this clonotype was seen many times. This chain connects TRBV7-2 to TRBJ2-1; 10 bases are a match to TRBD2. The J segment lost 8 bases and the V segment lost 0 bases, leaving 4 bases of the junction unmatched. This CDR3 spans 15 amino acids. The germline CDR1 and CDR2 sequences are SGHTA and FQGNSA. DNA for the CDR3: TGTGCCAGCAGCTTAGCGAGCGGGGGGGCCTATGAGCAGTTCTTC. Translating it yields CASSLASGGAYEQFF.

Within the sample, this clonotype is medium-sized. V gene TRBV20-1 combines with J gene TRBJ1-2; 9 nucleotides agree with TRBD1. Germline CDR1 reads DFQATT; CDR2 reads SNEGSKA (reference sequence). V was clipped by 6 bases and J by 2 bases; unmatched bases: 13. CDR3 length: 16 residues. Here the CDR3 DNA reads TGCAGTGCCCAAGGTGGGACAGGGAAAGGGAACTATGGCTACACCTTC. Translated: CSAQGGTGKGNYGYTF.